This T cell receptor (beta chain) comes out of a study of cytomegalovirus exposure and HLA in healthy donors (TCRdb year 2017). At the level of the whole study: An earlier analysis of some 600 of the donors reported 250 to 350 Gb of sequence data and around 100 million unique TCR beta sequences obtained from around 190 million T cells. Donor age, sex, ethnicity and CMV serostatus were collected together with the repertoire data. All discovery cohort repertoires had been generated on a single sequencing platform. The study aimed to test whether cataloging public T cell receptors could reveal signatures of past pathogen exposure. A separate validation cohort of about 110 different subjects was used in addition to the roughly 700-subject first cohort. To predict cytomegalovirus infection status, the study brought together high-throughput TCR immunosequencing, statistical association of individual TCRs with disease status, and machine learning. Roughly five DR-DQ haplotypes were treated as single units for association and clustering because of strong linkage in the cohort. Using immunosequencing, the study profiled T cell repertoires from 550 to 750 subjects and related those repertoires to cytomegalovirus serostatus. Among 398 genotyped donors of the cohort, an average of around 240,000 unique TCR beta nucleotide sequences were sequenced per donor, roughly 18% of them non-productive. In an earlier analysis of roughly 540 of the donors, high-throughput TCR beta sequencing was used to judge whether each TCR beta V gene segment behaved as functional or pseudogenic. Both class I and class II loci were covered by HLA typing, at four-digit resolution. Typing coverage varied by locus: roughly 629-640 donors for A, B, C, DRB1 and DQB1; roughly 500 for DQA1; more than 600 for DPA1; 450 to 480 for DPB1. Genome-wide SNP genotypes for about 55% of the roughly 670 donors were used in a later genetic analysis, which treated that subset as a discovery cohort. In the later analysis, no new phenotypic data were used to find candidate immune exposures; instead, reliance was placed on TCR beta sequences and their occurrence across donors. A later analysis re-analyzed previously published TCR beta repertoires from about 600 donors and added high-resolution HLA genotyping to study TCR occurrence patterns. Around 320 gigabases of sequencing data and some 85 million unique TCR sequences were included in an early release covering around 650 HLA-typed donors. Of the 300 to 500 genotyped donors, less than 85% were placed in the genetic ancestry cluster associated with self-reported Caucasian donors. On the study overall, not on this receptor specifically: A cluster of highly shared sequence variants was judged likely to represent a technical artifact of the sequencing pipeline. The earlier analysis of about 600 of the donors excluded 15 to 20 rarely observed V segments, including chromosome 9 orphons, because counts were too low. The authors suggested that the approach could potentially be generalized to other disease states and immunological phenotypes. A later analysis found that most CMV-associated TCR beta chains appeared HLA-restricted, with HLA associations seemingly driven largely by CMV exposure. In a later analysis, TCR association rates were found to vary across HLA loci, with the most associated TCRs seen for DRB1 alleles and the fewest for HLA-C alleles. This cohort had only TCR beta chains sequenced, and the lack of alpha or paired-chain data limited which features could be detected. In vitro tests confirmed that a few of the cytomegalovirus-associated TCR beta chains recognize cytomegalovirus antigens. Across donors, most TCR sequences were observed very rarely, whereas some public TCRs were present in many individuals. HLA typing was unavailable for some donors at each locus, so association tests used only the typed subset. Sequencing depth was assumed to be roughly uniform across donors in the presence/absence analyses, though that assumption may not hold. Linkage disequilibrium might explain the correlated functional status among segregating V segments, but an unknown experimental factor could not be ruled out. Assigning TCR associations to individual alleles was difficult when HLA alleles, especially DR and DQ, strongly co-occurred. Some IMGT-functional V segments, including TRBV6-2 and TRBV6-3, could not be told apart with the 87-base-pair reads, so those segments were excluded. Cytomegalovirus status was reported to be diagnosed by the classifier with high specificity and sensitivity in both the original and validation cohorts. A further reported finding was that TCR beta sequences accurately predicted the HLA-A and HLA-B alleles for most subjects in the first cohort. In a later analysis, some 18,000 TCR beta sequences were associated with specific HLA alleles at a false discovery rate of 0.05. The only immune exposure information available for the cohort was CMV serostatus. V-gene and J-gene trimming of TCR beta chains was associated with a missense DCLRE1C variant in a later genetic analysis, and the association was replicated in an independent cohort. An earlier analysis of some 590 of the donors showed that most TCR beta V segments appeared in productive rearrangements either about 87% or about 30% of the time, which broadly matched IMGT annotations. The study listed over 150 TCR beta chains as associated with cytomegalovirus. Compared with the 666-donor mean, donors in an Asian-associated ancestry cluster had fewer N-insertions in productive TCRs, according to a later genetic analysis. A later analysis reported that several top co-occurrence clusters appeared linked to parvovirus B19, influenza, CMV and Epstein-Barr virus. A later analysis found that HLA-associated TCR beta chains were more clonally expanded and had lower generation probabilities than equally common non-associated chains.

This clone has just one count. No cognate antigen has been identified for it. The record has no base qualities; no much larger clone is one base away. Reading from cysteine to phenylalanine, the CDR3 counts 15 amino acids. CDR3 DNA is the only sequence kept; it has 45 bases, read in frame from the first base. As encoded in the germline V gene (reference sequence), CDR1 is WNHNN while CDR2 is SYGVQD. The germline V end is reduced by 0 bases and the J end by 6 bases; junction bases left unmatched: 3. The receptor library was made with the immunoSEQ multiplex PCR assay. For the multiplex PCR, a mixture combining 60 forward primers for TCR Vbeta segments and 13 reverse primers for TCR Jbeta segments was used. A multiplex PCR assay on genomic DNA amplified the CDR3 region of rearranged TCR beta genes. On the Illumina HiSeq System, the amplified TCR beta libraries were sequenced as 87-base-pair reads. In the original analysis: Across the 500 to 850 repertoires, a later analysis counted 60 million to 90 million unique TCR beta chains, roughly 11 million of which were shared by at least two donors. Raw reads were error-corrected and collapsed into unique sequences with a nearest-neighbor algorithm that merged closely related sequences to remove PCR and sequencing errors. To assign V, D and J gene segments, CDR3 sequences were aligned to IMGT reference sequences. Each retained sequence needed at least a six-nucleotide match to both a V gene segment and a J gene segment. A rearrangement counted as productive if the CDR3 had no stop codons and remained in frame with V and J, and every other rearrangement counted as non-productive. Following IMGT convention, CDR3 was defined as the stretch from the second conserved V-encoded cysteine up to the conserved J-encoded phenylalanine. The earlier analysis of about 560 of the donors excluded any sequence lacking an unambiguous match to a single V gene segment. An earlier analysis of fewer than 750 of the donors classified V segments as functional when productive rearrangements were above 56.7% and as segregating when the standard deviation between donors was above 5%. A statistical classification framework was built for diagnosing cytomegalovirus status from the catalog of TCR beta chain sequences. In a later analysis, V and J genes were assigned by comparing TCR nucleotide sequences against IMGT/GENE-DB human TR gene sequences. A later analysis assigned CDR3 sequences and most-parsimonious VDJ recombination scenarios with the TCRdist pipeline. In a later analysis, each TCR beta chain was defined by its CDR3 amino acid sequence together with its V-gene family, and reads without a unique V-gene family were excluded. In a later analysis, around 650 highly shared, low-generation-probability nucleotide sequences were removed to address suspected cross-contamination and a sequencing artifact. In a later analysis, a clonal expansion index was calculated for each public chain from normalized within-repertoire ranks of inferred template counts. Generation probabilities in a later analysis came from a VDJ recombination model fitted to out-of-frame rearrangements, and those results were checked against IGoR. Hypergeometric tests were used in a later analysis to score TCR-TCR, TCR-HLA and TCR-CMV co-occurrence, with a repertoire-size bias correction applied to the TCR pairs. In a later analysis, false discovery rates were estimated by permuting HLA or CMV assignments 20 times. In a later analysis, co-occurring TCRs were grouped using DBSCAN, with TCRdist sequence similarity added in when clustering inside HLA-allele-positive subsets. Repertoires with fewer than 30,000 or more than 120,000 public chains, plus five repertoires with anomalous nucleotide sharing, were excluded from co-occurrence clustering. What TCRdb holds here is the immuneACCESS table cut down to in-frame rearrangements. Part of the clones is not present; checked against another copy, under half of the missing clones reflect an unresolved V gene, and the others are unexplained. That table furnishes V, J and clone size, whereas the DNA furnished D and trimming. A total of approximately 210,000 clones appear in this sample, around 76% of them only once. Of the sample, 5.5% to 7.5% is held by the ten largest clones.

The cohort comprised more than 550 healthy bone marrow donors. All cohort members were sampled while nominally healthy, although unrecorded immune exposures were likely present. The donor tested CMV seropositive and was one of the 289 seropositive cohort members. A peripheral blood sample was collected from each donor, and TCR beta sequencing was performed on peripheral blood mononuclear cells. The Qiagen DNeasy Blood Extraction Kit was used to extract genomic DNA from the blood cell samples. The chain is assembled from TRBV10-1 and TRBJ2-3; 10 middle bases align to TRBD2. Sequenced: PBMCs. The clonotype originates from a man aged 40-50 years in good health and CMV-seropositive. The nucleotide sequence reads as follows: TGCGCCAGCAGTGAGTCCCTAGCGGGAGTGGATACGCAGTATTTT. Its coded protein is CASSESLAGVDTQYF.